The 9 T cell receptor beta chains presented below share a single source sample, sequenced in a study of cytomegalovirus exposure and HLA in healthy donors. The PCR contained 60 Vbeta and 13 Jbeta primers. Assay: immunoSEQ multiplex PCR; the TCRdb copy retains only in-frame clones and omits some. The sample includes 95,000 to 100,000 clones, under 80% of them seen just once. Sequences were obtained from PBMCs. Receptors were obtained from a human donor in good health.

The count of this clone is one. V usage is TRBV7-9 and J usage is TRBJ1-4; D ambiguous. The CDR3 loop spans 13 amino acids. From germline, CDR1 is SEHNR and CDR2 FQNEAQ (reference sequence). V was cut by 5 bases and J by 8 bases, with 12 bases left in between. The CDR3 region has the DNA TGTGCCAGCAGCCCATTACTCGAGGAAAAACTGTTTTTT. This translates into CASSPLLEEKLFF.

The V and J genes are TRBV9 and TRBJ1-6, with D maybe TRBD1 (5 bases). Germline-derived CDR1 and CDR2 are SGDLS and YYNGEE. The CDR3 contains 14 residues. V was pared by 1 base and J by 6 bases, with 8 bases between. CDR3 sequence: CASSVRQINSPLHF. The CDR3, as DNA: TGTGCCAGCAGCGTAAGACAGATTAATTCACCCCTCCACTTT.

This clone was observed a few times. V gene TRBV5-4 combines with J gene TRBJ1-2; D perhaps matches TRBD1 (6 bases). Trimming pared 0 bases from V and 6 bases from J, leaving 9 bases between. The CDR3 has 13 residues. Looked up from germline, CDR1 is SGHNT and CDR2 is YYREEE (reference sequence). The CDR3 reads CASSLVGANGYTF. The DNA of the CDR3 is TGTGCCAGCAGCTTGGTGGGGGCTAATGGCTACACCTTC.

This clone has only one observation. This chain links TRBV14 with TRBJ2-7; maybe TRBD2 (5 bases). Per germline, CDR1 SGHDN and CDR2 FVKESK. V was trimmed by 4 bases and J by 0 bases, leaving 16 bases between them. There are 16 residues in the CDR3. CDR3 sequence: CASSLLTHGSSYEQYF. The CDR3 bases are TGTGCCAGCAGCCTCCTGACTCATGGGAGCTCCTACGAGCAGTACTTC.

Here the CDR3 DNA reads TGTGCCAGCAGCGTAGTTTTCGGGGGGCAGAATACGCAGTATTTT. It codes for CASSVVFGGQNTQYF. V usage is TRBV9 and J usage is TRBJ2-3; TRBD2 might be the D (7 bases). Trimming stripped 0 bases from V and 7 bases from J, with 15 bases between. The CDR3 contains 15 residues. The germline CDR1 and CDR2 sequences are SGDLS and YYNGEE.

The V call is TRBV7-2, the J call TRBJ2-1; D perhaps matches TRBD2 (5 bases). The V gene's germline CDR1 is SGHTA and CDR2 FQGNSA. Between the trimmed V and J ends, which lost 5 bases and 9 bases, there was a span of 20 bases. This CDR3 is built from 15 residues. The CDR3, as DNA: TGTGCCAGCAGCGTTAGGGTAACGGGGTACGGTGAGCAGTTCTTC. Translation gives CASSVRVTGYGEQFF. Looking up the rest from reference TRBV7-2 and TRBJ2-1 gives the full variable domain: GAGVSQSPSNKVTEKGKDVELRCDPISGHTALYWYRQSLGQGLEFLIYFQGNSAPDKSGLPSDRFSAERTGGSVSTLTIQRTQQEDSAVYLCASSVRVTGYGEQFFGPGTRLTVL.

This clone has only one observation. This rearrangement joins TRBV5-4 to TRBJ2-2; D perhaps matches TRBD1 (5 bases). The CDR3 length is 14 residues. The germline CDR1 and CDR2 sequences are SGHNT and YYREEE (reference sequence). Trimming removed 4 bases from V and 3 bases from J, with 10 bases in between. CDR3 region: CASSRPGYTGELFF. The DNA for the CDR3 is TGTGCCAGCAGCCGACCAGGGTACACCGGGGAGCTGTTTTTT.

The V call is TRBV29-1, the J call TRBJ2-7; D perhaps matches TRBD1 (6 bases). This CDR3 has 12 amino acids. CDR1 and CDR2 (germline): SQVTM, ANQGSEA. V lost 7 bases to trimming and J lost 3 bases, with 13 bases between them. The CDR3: CSAWGPFYEQYF. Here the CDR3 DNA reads TGCAGCGCGTGGGGGCCGTTCTACGAGCAGTACTTC.

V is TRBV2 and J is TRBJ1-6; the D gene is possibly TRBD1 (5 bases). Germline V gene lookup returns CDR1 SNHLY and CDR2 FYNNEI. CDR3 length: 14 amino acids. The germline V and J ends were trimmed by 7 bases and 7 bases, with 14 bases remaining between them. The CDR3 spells CASKSSRVNSPLHF. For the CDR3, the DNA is TGTGCCAGCAAATCGTCCAGGGTAAATTCACCCCTCCACTTT.